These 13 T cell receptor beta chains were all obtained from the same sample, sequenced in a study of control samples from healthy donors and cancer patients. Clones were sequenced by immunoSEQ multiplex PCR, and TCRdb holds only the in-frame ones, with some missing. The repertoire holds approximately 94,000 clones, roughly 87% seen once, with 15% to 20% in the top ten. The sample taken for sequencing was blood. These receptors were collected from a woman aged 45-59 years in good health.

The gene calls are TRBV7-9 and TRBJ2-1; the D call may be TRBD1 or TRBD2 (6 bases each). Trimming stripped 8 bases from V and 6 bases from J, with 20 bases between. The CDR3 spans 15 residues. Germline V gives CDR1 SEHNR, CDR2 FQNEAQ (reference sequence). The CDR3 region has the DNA TGTGCCAGCTCCTATGGGGGGCAGTGGCGCAATGAGCAGTTCTTC. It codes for CASSYGGQWRNEQFF.

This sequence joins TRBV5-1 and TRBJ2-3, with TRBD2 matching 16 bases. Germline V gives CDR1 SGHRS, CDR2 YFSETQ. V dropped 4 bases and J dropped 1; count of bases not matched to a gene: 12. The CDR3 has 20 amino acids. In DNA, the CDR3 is TGCGCCAGCAGCAGGACCGGGACTAGCGGGGGGGCCGGGGGCACAGATACGCAGTATTTT. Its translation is CASSRTGTSGGAGGTDTQYF. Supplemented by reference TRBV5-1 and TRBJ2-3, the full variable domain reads KAGVTQTPRYLIKTRGQQVTLSCSPISGHRSVSWYQQTPGQGLQFLFEYFSETQRNKGNFPGRFSGRQFSNSRSEMNVSTLELGDSALYLCASSRTGTSGGAGGTDTQYFGPGTRLTVL.

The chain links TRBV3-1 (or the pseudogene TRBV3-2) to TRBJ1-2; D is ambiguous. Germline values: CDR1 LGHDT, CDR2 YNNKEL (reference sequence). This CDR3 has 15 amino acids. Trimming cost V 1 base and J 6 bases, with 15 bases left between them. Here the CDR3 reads CASSQVSPSRDGYTF. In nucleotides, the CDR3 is TGTGCCAGCAGCCAAGTGAGCCCGTCTCGAGATGGCTACACCTTC.

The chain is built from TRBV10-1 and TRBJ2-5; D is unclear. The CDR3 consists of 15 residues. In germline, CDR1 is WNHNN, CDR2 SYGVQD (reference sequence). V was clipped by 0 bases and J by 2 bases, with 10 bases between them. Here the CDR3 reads CASSESPGPQETQYF. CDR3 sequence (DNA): TGCGCCAGCAGTGAGTCTCCAGGACCACAAGAGACCCAGTACTTC.

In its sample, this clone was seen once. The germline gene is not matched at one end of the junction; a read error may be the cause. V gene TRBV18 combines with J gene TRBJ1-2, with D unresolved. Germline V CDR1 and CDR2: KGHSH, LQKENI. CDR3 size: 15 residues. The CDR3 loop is CASSRNTQPNDGYTF. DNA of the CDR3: TGTGCCAGCTCACGCAATACACAGCCTAACGATGGCTACACCTTC.

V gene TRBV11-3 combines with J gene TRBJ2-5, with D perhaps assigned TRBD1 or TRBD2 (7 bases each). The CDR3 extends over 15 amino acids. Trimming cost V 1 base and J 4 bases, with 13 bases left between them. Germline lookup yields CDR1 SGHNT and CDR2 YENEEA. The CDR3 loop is CASSLGTGEGETQYF. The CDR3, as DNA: TGTGCCAGCAGCTTAGGCACAGGGGAGGGAGAGACCCAGTACTTC. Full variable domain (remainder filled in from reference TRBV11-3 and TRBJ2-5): EAGVVQSPRYKIIEKKQPVAFWCNPISGHNTLYWYLQNLGQGPELLIRYENEEAVDDSQLPKDRFSAERLKGVDSTLKIQPAELGDSAVYLCASSLGTGEGETQYFGPGTRLLVL.

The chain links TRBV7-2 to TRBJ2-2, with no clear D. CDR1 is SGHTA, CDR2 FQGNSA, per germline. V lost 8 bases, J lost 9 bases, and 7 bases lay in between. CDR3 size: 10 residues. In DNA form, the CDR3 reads TGTGCCAGCGGATGGCGGGAGCTGTTTTTT. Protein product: CASGWRELFF.

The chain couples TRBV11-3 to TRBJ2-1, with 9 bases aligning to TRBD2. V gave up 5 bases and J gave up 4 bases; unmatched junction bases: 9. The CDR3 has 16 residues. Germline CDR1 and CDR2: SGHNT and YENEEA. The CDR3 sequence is CASSTREAGGYNEQFF. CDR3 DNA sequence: TGTGCCAGCAGCACACGGGAAGCGGGAGGATACAATGAGCAGTTCTTC.

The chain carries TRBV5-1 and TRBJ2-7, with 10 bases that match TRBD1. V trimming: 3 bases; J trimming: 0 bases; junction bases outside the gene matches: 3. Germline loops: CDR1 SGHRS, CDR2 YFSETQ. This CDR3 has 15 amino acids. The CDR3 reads CASSSGTGDSYEQYF. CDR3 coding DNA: TGCGCCAGCAGCTCCGGGACAGGGGACTCCTACGAGCAGTACTTC.

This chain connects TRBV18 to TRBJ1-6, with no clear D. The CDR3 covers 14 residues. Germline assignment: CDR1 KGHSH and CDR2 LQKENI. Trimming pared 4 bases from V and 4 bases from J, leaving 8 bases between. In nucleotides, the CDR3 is TGTGCCAGCTCACAGACGGATTATAATTCACCCCTCCACTTT. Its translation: CASSQTDYNSPLHF. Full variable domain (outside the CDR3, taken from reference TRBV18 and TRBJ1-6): NAGVMQNPRHLVRRRGQEARLRCSPMKGHSHVYWYRQLPEEGLKFMVYLQKENIIDESGMPKERFSAEFPKEGPSILRIQQVVRGDSAAYFCASSQTDYNSPLHFGNGTRLTVT.

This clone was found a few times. The chain's CDR3 is CASSALAGSEQFF. The CDR3 region has the DNA TGTGCCAGCAGTGCGCTAGCGGGCAGTGAGCAGTTCTTC. The chain couples TRBV27 to TRBJ2-1; 8 bases map to TRBD2. The CDR3 runs 13 residues. Germline V gene data show CDR1 as MNHEY and CDR2 as SMNVEV (reference sequence). V lost 5 bases, J lost 9 bases, and 6 bases stayed unmatched.

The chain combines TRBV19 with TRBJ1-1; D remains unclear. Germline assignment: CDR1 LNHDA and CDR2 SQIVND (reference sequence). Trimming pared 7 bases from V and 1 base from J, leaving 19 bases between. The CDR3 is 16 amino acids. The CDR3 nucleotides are TGTGCCAGTAACGGATTGGACTCCTTATCGAACACTGAAGCTTTCTTT. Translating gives CASNGLDSLSNTEAFF.

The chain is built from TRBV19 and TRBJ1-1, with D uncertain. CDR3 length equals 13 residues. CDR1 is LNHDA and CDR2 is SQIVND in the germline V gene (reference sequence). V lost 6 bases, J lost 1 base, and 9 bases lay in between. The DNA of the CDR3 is TGTGCCAGTAGCTTAACCAGGAACACTGAAGCTTTCTTT. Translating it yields CASSLTRNTEAFF.